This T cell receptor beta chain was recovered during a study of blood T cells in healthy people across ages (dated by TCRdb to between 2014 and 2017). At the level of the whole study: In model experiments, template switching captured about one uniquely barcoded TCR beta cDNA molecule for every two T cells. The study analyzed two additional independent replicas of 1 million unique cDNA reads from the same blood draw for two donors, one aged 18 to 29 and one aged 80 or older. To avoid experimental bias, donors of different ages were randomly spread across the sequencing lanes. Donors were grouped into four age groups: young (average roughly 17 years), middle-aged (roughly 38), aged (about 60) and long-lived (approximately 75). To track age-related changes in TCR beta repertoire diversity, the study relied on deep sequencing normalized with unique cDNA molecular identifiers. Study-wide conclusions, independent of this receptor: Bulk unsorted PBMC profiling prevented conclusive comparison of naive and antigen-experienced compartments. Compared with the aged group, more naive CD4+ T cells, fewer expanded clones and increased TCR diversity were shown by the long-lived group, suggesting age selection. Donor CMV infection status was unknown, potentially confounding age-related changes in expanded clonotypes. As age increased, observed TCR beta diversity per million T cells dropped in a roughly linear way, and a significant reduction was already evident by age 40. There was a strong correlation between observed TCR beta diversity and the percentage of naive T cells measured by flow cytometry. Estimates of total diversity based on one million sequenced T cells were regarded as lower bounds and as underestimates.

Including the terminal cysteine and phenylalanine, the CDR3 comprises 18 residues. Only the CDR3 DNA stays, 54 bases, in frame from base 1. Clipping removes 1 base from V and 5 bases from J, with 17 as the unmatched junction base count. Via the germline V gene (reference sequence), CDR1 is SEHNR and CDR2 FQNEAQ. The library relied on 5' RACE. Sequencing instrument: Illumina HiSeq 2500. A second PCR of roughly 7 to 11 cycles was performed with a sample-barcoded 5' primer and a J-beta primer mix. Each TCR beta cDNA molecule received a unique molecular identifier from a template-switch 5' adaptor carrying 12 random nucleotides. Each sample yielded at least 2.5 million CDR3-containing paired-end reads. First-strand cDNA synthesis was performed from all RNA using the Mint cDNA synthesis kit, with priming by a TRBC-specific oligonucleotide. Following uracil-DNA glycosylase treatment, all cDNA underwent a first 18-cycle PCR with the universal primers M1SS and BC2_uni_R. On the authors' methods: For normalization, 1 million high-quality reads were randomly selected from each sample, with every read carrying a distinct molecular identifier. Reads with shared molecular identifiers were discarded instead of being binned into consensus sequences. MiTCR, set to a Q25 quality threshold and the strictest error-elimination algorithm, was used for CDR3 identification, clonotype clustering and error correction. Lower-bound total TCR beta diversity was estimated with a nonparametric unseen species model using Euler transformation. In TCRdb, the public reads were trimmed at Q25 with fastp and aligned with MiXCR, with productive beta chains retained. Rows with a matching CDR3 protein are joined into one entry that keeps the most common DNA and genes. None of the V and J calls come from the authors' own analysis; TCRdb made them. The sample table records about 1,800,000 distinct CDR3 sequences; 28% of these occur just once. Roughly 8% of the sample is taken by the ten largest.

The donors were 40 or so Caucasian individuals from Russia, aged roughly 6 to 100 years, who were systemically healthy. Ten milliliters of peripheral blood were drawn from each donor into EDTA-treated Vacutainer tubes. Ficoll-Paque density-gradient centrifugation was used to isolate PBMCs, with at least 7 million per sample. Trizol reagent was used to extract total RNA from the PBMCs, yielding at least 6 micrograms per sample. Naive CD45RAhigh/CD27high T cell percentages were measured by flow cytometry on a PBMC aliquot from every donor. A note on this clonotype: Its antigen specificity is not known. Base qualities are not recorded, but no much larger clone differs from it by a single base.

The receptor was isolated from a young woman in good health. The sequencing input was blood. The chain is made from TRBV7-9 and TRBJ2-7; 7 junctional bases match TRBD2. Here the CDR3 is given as CASSLDRIWPAGNNEQYF. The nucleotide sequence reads TGTGCCAGCAGCTTAGACAGGATATGGCCAGCGGGGAACAACGAGCAGTACTTC.